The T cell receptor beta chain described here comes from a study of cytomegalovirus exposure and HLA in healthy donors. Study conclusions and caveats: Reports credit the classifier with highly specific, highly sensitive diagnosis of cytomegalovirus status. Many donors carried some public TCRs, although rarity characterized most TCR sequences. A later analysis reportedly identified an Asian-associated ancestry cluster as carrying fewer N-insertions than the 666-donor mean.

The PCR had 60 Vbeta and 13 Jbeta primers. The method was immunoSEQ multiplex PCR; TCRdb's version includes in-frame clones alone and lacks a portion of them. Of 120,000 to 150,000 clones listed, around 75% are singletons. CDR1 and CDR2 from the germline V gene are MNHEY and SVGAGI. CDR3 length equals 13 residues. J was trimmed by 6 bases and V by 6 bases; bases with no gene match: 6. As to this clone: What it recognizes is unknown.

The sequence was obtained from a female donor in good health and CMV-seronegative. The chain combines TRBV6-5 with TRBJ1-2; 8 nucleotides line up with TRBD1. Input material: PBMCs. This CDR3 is CASRRQGYDGYTF. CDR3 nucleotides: TGTGCCAGCAGACGACAGGGGTATGATGGCTACACCTTC.